The 18 T cell receptor beta chains presented below share a single source sample, sequenced in a study of T cell responses to AZD1222 COVID-19 vaccine (dated by TCRdb to about 2021). Library method: the immunoSEQ multiplex PCR assay. This immuneACCESS table, as held by TCRdb, lists in-frame sequences with V and J called but not all clones. Of the missing ones, under half trace to an unresolved V gene in checked studies; the others have no known cause. This sample holds approximately 180,000 clones; roughly nine tenths were observed only once. The ten largest clones capture 1.5% to 2% of the sample. This specimen's time point label, interpreted: baseline before first vaccination. Here the sequenced sample was peripheral blood, taken on day 0 of AZD1222 vaccination. These receptor sequences come from an adult in good health.

This clone has just one count. The chain uses TRBV30 and TRBJ2-3, with a possible D match to TRBD2 (7 bases). Trimming removed 4 bases from V and 5 bases from J, with 10 bases in between. Looked up from germline, CDR1 is GTSNPN and CDR2 is SVGIG (reference sequence). The CDR3 extends over 12 amino acids. The CDR3 here is CAWTGGRDTQYF. The CDR3 coding sequence is TGTGCCTGGACCGGGGGGCGAGATACGCAGTATTTT.

A note on this clone: Different DNA sequences within this sample yield the same CDR3. This rearrangement joins TRBV24-1 to TRBJ1-5; D is possibly TRBD1 (5 bases). Germline CDR1 is KGHDR and CDR2 is SFDVKD. The CDR3 is 13 residues long. The germline V and J ends were trimmed by 5 bases and 2 bases, with 6 bases remaining between them. CDR3: CATSVGGNQPQHF. As DNA, the CDR3 is TGTGCCACCAGTGTAGGGGGCAATCAGCCCCAGCATTTT.

The chain links TRBV6-5 to TRBJ2-7, with no clear D. Germline V CDR1 and CDR2: MNHEY, SVGAGI. Trimming pared 0 bases from V and 3 bases from J, leaving 12 bases between. CDR3 length equals 15 residues. This CDR3 is CASSYSAGRGYEQYF. CDR3 nucleotide sequence: TGTGCCAGCAGTTACTCGGCCGGCCGAGGCTACGAGCAGTACTTC.

V usage is TRBV11-2 and J usage is TRBJ1-1; D is uncertain. Trimming shortened V by 5 bases and J by 4 bases, and 11 bases separated the two germline ends. Germline V gene lookup returns CDR1 SGHAT and CDR2 FQNNGV. The CDR3 is 13 residues long. CDR3 loop: CASSAGIGTEAFF. The CDR3 coding sequence is TGTGCCAGCAGCGCGGGGATCGGCACTGAAGCTTTCTTT.

The chain employs TRBV11-2 and TRBJ2-1; 8 nucleotides line up with TRBD2. There are 14 residues in the CDR3. Germline V gene lookup returns CDR1 SGHAT and CDR2 FQNNGV. V dropped 2 bases and J dropped 6; count of bases not matched to a gene: 3. CDR3 amino acids: CASSLSGRSNEQFF. The CDR3 DNA follows: TGTGCCAGCAGCTTAAGCGGGAGATCCAATGAGCAGTTCTTC.

This clone has just one count. The chain links TRBV6-1 to TRBJ1-6, with 9 bases fitting TRBD1. There are 15 residues in the CDR3. V lost 3 bases to trimming and J lost 8 bases; unmatched junction nucleotides: 5. Germline assignment: CDR1 MNHNS and CDR2 SASEGT. In DNA, the CDR3 is TGTGCCAGCAGTGATGAGGGACAGGGAGATTCACCCCTCCACTTT. It codes for CASSDEGQGDSPLHF.

V is TRBV18 and J is TRBJ2-4, with 8 bases fitting TRBD1. This CDR3 has 15 amino acids. In germline, CDR1 is KGHSH, CDR2 LQKENI. The J segment lost 9 bases and the V segment lost 5 bases, leaving 12 bases of the junction unmatched. The CDR3, as DNA: TGTGCCAGCTCATCAAATGGACAGGGCTTAGGCATTCAGTACTTC. Its protein product is CASSSNGQGLGIQYF.

This sequence joins TRBV14 and TRBJ1-2; no definite D call. CDR1 and CDR2 from the germline V gene are SGHDN and FVKESK. This CDR3 has 13 residues. V gave up 1 base and J gave up 4 bases, with 7 bases separating them. The CDR3 loop reads CASSQAEAYGYTF. CDR3 bases: TGTGCCAGCAGCCAAGCTGAAGCCTATGGCTACACCTTC.

The V gene is TRBV5-4, the J gene TRBJ2-1; TRBD2 matches 9 bases. Per germline, CDR1 SGHNT and CDR2 YYREEE (reference sequence). J lost 0 bases, V lost 0 bases, and 7 bases had no gene match. The CDR3 runs 18 residues. In DNA, the CDR3 is TGTGCCAGCAGCTTGGTAAGGACTAGCGCGAGCTCCTACAATGAGCAGTTCTTC. Translation: CASSLVRTSASSYNEQFF.

The genes are TRBV11-2 and TRBJ1-1, with D unresolved. V lost 2 bases to trimming and J lost 0 bases, with 13 bases between them. CDR3 length: 16 amino acids. CDR1 and CDR2 (germline): SGHAT, FQNNGV. The CDR3 is CASSLFPGRVNTEAFF. As DNA, the CDR3 is TGTGCCAGCAGCTTATTCCCAGGTAGGGTGAACACTGAAGCTTTCTTT. The variable domain in full, with the rest retrieved from reference TRBV11-2 and TRBJ1-1, is EAGVAQSPRYKIIEKRQSVAFWCNPISGHATLYWYQQILGQGPKLLIQFQNNGVVDDSQLPKDRFSAERLKGVDSTLKIQPAKLEDSAVYLCASSLFPGRVNTEAFFGQGTRLTVV.

The chain is built from TRBV4-3 and TRBJ2-2; no clear D gene. CDR3 length equals 16 residues. The V gene lost 1 base and the J gene lost 3 bases, with 12 bases spanning the gap. The germline V gene has CDR1 LGHNA and CDR2 YSLEER. The CDR3 nucleotides read TGCGCCAGCAGCCAAGGAGTGCACAAAGACACCGGGGAGCTGTTTTTT. This codes for CASSQGVHKDTGELFF.

The chain has TRBV27 and TRBJ2-3; D is possibly TRBD1 (5 bases). The V end was cut by 3 bases, the J end by 4 bases, with 20 bases between. Germline V gene sequence: CDR1 MNHEY, CDR2 SMNVEV (reference sequence). There are 17 residues in the CDR3. CDR3 DNA: TGTGCCAGCAGTTTTCGGACCTGGCTCCAGGGCGCAGATACGCAGTATTTT. It specifies CASSFRTWLQGADTQYF.

The CDR3 DNA follows: TGTGCCAGCTCAAACGGCCTTTACGAGCAGTACTTC. Translated, it gives CASSNGLYEQYF. V usage is TRBV27 and J usage is TRBJ2-7; D gene ambiguous. The CDR3 has 12 amino acids. V lost 8 bases and J lost 4, with 12 bases in between. Germline V gene sequence: CDR1 MNHEY, CDR2 SMNVEV (reference sequence).

The J gene is TRBJ2-1, the V gene TRBV13, with TRBD2 identical over 11 bases. The V and J ends lost 5 bases and 4 bases, in that order; junction bases with no gene match: 10. CDR1 PRHDT and CDR2 FYEKMQ come from the germline V gene (reference sequence). This CDR3 is 17 amino acids long. The chain's CDR3 is CASSTNLAGGGYNEQFF. CDR3 DNA: TGTGCCAGCAGCACCAACCTAGCGGGGGGCGGTTACAATGAGCAGTTCTTC.

The V gene is TRBV18, the J gene TRBJ2-2; D is unresolved. The CDR3 is made up of 15 amino acids. Trimming left V 2 bases short and J 2 bases short, with 9 bases between. CDR1 and CDR2 from the germline V gene are KGHSH and LQKENI. The CDR3 nucleotides read TGTGCCAGCTCACCAGCAGTCCGTAACACCGGGGAGCTGTTTTTT. It yields the protein CASSPAVRNTGELFF.

This clone was observed a few times. The genes are TRBV5-1 and TRBJ2-7, with TRBD2 matching over 12 bases. Per the germline V gene, CDR1 is SGHRS and CDR2 is YFSETQ. There are 15 residues in the CDR3. With 4 bases clipped from V and 7 bases from J, the junction kept 9 bases outside the gene matches. The CDR3: CASSMGWTSGIEQYF. DNA of the CDR3: TGCGCCAGCAGCATGGGTTGGACTAGCGGGATAGAGCAGTACTTC.

This clone occurred once. This chain joins TRBV9 and TRBJ2-1; unclear D gene. Germline values: CDR1 SGDLS, CDR2 YYNGEE. The V end was cut by 1 base, the J end by 4 bases, with 6 bases between. The CDR3 has 13 residues. CDR3 in amino acids: CASSVQLYNEQFF. CDR3 in DNA: TGTGCCAGCAGCGTACAGCTTTACAATGAGCAGTTCTTC.

J is TRBJ1-6 and V is TRBV3-1 (or the pseudogene TRBV3-2); tentatively, D is TRBD1 (6 bases). The CDR3 loop spans 16 amino acids. The germline V gene has CDR1 LGHDT and CDR2 YNNKEL (reference sequence). The V and J ends lost 5 bases and 11 bases respectively, with 22 bases between them. The CDR3 loop reads CASSDGGGRGSPPLHF. The CDR3 bases are TGTGCCAGCAGCGACGGCGGGGGCAGGGGCAGTCCACCCCTCCACTTT.